This is a list of T cell receptor beta chains from one sample in a study of cytomegalovirus exposure and HLA in healthy donors. The assay was immunoSEQ multiplex PCR, and TCRdb's table has in-frame clones only and misses some. The sample comprises some 340,000 clones, roughly 90% of which are singletons, and about 1.2% rests with the top ten. The material sequenced was PBMCs. The receptors were sampled from a woman in her 30s in good health and CMV-seropositive. The conserved cysteine and the conserved F or W are not part of the CDR3 here.

V gene | CDR3 length | CDR3 protein
TRBV5-5 | 15 | ASKPPLAGGLSYEQY
TRBV28 | 12 | ASRFRDKSQPQH
TRBV29-1 | 10 | SVSVEGDEAF
TRBV5-1 | 12 | ASSVRDSSYEQY
TRBV6-4 | 12 | ASSFLYGTGEAF
TRBV29-1 | 10 | SVGTGYTEAF
TRBV2 | 15 | ASSGLGLAGGPETQY
TRBV14 | 12 | ASSRAGSYNEQF
TRBV5-6 | 10 | ASSPALGGYT
TRBV19 | 14 | ASSIGVSGRQETQY
TRBV29-1 | 12 | SVQEGSGTGELF
TRBV5-1 | 9 | ASSWDNEQF
TRBV5-5 | 11 | ASSLVSSYEQY
TRBV27 | 13 | ASSFSGTGNSPLH
TRBV30 | 13 | AWSVGTGSTDTQY
TRBV6-6 | 13 | ASSYISGSLGELF
TRBV28 | 12 | ASSLGQVSDEQY
TRBV25-1 | 11 | ASSEYIAVEQF
TRBV29-1 | 14 | SVLGTSGGAQETQY
TRBV4-3 | 15 | ASSLGTGGFGTDTQY
TRBV15 | 15 | ATSSPVMTRTTGELF
TRBV4-2 | 13 | ASSQEPGSNQPQH
TRBV5-1 | 13 | ASSFGGGYTGELF
TRBV7-3 | 13 | ASSLLGQGGSEQY
TRBV29-1 | 12 | SVRVSGAGETQY
TRBV9 | 13 | ASSIRGTGLEELF
TRBV29-1 | 12 | SVEDRKATGELF
TRBV27 | 14 | ASSPPGRVEAGELF
TRBV5-4 | 11 | ASSLGSNYGYT
TRBV4-3 | 11 | ASSQEGDSPLH
TRBV7-9 | 12 | ASSLAQGYYGYT
TRBV30 | 12 | AWSVKVTSYEQY
TRBV27 | 12 | ASSLARFFGELF
TRBV30 | 10 | AWSVNSPGYT
TRBV27 | 15 | ASSLSSVSGGLFEQF
TRBV5-1 | 16 | ASSRQSPIAGGISEQY
TRBV27 | 14 | ASSVSSVWDIGELF
TRBV5-6 | 14 | ASSLAMGGTDTEAF
TRBV5-1 | 10 | ASSRGNTEAF
TRBV28 | 15 | ASTERAGRTGANVLT
TRBV6-4 | 14 | ASSLPGLAGLWTQY
TRBV28 | 13 | ASSMSRDREYEQY
TRBV29-1 | 11 | SVKGRADSPLH
TRBV30 | 12 | AWSVFYGDNEQF
TRBV5-1 | 11 | ASSLNWSEKLF
TRBV11-2 | 10 | ASSFRFGELF
TRBV27 | 10 | ASSSDRDTQY
TRBV15 | 13 | ATSRGGAGAYEQY
TRBV7-3 | 11 | ASSQGSSYEQY
TRBV7-9 | 13 | ASSLRTGTNTEAF
TRBV9 | 13 | ASSVDFSGANVLT